This T cell receptor (beta chain) was captured by sequencing in a study of shared clonotypes between healthy human individuals. At a deep level, the assay was run. Assay used: immunoSEQ multiplex PCR; TCRdb lists only in-frame clones, some missing. This table holds some 580,000 clones, around 97% found once. A word on this clone: The antigen remains unidentified. Other DNA sequences from this sample encode an identical CDR3 as well.

CD45RA-negative memory and CD45RA+ naive subsets were split from the CD4+ cells. Study-wide results and limits: The authors sampled blood alone, and tissue repertoires likely differ. Sequencing depth was expected to influence donor clonotype sharing.

The sequenced material came from naive CD4+ T cells sorted from blood. Subset indicated: CD45RA+ positively selected. The sequence derives from a woman in her 30s in good health.

The DNA of the CDR3 is TGTGCCAGCAGCTTAGGAGGGAGTTCCTACAATGAGCAGTTCTTC. Translation: CASSLGGSSYNEQFF. This chain connects TRBV11-3 to TRBJ2-1; possible D gene TRBD2, 5 bases. Germline CDR1 is SGHNT and CDR2 is YENEEA. This CDR3 is built from 15 residues. The V gene lost 1 base and the J gene lost 1 base, with 8 bases spanning the gap.